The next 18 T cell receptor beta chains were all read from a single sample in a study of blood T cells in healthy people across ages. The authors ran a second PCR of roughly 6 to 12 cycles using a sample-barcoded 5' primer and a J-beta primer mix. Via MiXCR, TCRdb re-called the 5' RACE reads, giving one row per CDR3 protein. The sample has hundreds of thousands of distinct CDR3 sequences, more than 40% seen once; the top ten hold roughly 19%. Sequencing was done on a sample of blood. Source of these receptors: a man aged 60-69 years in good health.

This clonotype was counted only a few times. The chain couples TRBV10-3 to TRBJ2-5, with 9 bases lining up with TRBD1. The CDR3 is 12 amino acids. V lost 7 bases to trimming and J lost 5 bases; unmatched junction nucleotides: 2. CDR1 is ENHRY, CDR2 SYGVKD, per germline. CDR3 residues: CAIKGQGETQYF. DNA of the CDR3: TGTGCCATCAAGGGACAGGGCGAGACCCAGTACTTC.

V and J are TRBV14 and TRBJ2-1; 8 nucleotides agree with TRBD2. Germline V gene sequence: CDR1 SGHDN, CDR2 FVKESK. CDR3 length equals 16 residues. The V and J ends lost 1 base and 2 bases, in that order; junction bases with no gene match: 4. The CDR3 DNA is TGTGCCAGCAGCCAAGTGGGTAGCGGGGCCTACAATGAGCAGTTCTTC. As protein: CASSQVGSGAYNEQFF. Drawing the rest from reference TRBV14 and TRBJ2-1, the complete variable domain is EAGVTQFPSHSVIEKGQTVTLRCDPISGHDNLYWYRRVMGKEIKFLLHFVKESKQDESGMPNNRFLAERTGGTYSTLKVQPAELEDSGVYFCASSQVGSGAYNEQFFGPGTRLTVL.

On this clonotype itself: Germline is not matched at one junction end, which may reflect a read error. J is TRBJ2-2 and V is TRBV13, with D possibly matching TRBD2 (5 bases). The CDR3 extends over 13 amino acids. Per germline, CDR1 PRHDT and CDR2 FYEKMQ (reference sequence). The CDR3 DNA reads TGTGCCACATCGACGGGAAACACCGGGGAGCCGTTTTTT. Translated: CATSTGNTGEPFF.

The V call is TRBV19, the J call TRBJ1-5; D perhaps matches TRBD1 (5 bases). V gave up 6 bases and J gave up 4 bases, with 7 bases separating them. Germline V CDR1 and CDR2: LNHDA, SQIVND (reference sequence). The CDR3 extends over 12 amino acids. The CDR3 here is CASSRQNQPQHF. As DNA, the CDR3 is TGTGCCAGTAGCAGACAGAATCAGCCCCAGCATTTT.

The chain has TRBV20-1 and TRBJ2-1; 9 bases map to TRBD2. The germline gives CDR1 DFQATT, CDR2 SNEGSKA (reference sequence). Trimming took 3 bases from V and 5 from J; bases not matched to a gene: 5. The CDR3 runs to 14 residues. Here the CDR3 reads CSARRGGGDNEQFF. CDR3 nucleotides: TGCAGTGCTAGGAGAGGCGGGGGGGACAATGAGCAGTTCTTC.

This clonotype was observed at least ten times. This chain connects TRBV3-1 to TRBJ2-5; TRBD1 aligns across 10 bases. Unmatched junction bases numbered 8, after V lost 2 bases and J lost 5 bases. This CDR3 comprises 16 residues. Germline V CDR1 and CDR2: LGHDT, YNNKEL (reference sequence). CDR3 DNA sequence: TGTGCCAGCAGCCAACCGGGACAGGGGAGGGTGGAGACCCAGTACTTC. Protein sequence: CASSQPGQGRVETQYF.

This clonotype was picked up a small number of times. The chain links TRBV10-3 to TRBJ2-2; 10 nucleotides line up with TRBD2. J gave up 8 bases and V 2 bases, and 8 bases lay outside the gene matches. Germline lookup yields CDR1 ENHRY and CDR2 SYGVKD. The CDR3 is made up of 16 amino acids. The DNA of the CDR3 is TGTGCCATCAGTGAGCTAGCGGGGGCCCCAGGAGGGGAGCTGTTTTTT. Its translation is CAISELAGAPGGELFF.

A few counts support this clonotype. The CDR3 coding sequence is TGTGCCAGCAGTCAGCTGTCCGGACTAGCGGGGGGAGCCTATCGGGAGCAGTACTTC. It translates to CASSQLSGLAGGAYREQYF. V usage is TRBV6-2 or TRBV6-3 and J usage is TRBJ2-5, with 14 bases identical to TRBD2. J gave up 11 bases and V 5 bases, and 22 bases lay outside the gene matches. The CDR3 sequence is 19 residues long. In germline, CDR1 is MNHEY, CDR2 SVGEGT.

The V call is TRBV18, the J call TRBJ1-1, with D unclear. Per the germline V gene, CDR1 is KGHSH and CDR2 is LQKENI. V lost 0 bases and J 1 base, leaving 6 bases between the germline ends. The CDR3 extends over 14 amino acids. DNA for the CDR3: TGTGCCAGCTCACCACCGGGAACGAACACTGAAGCTTTCTTT. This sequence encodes CASSPPGTNTEAFF.

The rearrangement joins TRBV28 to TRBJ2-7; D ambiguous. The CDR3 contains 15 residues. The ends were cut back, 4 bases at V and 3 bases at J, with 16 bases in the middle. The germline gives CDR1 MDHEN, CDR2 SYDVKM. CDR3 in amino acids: CASSSPRSQDYEQYF. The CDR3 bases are TGTGCCAGCAGTTCCCCCCGGAGCCAAGACTACGAGCAGTACTTC.

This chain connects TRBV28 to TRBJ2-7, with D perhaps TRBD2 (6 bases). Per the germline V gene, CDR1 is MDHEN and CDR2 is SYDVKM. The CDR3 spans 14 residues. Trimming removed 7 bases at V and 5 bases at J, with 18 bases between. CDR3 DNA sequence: TGTGCCAGCAACCGGGACTCCGCAGGAGACGAGCAGTACTTC. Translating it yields CASNRDSAGDEQYF.

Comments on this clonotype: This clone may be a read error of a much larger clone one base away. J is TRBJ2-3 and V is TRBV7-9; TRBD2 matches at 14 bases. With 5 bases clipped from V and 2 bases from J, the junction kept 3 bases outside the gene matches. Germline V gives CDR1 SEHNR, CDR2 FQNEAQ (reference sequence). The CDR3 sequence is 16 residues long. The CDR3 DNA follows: TGTGCCAGCAGCCAGGGACTAGCGGGGGACACAGATACGCAGTATTTT. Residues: CASSQGLAGDTDTQYF. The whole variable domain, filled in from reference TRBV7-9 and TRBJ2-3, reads DTGVSQNPRHKITKRGQNVTFRCDPISEHNRLYWYRQTLGQGPEFLTYFQNEAQLEKSRLLSDRFSAERPKGSFSTLEIQRTEQGDSAMYLCASSQGLAGDTDTQYFGPGTRLTVL.

CDR3 residues: CASSLSYGQGTTDTQYF. CDR3 DNA: TGTGCCAGCAGTTTATCCTACGGACAGGGGACCACAGATACGCAGTATTTT. V is TRBV28 and J is TRBJ2-3; 9 nucleotides match TRBD1. The CDR3 sequence is 17 residues long. Per germline, CDR1 MDHEN and CDR2 SYDVKM. V dropped 1 base and J dropped 2; count of bases not matched to a gene: 7.

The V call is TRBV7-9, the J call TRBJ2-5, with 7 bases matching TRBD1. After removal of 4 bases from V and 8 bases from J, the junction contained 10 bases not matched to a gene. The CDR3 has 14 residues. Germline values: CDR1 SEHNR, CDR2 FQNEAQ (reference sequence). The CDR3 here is CASSWTGSGETQYF. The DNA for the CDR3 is TGTGCCAGCAGCTGGACAGGTTCAGGAGAAACCCAGTACTTC.

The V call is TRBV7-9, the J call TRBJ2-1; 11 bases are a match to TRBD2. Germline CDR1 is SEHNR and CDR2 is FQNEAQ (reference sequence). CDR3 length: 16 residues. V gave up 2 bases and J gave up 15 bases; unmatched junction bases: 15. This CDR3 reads CASSLRGTSGRSERFF. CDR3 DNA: TGTGCCAGCAGCTTAAGGGGAACTAGCGGGAGAAGTGAACGGTTCTTC.

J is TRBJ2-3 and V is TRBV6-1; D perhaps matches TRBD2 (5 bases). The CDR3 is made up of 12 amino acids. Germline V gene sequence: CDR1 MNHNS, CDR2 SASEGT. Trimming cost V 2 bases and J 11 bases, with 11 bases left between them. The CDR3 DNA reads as TGTGCCAGCAGTGAAAGAGGAGGAGAGCAGTATTTT. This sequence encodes CASSERGGEQYF.

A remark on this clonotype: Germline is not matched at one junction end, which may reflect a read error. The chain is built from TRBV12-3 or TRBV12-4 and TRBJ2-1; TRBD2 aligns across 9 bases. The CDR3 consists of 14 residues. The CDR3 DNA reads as TGTGCCAGCAGTTCCATAGCGGGGGCCGGTCCAGGTGACTTC. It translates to CASSSIAGAGPGDF.

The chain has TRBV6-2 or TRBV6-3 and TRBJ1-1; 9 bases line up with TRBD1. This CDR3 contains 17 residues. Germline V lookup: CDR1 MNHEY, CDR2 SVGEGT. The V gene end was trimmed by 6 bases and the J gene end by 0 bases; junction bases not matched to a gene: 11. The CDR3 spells CASRGTGPSVMNTEAFF. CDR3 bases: TGTGCCAGCAGAGGGACAGGGCCCAGCGTCATGAACACTGAAGCTTTCTTT.